This T cell receptor (beta chain) was identified in a study of control samples from healthy donors and cancer patients. Germline-derived CDR1 and CDR2 are LGHNA and YNFKEQ. The CDR3 runs 14 residues. V lost 6 bases, J lost 4 bases, and 12 bases lay in between. The table came from immunoSEQ multiplex PCR; TCRdb's copy has only in-frame clones and leaves some out. The table records over 100,000 clones, approximately 90% of them present only once. Sequencing used blood. The V and J genes are TRBV4-2 and TRBJ1-4; D is uncertain. The sequence came from a man aged 45-60 years in good health. This CDR3 is CASSRSLDNEKLFF. CDR3 DNA: TGTGCCAGCAGTCGAAGCCTAGATAATGAAAAACTGTTTTTT.